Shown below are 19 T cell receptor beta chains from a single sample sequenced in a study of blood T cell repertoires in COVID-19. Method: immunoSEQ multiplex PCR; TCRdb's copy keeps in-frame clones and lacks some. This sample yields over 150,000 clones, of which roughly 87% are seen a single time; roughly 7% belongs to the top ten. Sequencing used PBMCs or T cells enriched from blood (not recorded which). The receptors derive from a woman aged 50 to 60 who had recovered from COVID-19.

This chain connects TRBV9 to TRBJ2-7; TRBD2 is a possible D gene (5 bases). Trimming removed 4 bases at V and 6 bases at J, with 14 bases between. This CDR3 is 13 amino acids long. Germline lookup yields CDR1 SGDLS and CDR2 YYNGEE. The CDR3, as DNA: TGTGCCAGCAGCCCACTGAGGGTGGGCGAGCAGTACTTC. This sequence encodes CASSPLRVGEQYF.

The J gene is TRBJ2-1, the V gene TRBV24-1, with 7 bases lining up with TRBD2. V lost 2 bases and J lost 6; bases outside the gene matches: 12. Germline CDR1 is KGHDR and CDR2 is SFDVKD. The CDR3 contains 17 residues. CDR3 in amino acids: CATSDSGEAGATNEQFF. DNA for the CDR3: TGTGCCACCAGTGATTCCGGGGAGGCGGGAGCCACCAATGAGCAGTTCTTC.

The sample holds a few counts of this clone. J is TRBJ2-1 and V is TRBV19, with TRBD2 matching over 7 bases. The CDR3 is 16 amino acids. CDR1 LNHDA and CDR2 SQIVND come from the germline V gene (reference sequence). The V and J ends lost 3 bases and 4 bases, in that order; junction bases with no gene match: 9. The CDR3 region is CASSISRLAAYNEQFF. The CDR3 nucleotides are TGTGCCAGTAGTATTTCGAGGCTAGCGGCATACAATGAGCAGTTCTTC.

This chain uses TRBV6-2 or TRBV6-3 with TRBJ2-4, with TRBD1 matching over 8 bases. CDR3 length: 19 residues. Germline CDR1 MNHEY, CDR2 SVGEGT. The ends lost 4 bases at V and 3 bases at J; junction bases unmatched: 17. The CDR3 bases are TGTGCCAGCAGTTCCCCCCGGTGGCAGGGGGCTATGAGCAAAAACATTCAGTACTTC. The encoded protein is CASSSPRWQGAMSKNIQYF.

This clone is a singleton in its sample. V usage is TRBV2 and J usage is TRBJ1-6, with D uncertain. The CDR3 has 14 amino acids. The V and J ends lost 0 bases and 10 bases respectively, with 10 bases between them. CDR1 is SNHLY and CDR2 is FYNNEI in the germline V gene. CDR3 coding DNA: TGTGCCAGCAGTGAAGCCGGGGAGAGATCACCCCTCCACTTT. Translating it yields CASSEAGERSPLHF.

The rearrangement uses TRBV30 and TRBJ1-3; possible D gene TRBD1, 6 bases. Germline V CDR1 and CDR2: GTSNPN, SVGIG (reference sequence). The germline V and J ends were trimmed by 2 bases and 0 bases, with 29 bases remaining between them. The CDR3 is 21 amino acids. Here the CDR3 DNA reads TGTGCCTGGAGTAGCGGGGGCCGGGGATGGGCAACTCCCGTCTCTGGAAACACCATATATTTT. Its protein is CAWSSGGRGWATPVSGNTIYF.

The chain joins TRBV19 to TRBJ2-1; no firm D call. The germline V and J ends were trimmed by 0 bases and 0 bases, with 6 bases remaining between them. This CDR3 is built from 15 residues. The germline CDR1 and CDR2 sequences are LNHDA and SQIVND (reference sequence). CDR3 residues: CASSIDRSSYNEQFF. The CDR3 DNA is TGTGCCAGTAGTATAGACCGGAGCTCCTACAATGAGCAGTTCTTC.

The CDR3 sequence: CASSATGASNQPQHF. CDR3 DNA sequence: TGTGCCAGCAGTGCCACAGGGGCCAGCAATCAGCCCCAGCATTTT. The chain links TRBV2 to TRBJ1-5, with 7 bases identical to TRBD1. The CDR3 is made up of 15 amino acids. CDR1 and CDR2 from the germline V gene are SNHLY and FYNNEI. V was clipped by 4 bases and J by 1 base; unmatched bases: 4.

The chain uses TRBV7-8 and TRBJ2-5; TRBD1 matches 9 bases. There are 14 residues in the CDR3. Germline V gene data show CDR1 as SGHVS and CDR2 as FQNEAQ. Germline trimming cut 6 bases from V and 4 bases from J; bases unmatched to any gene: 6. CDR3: CASSLRTGVETQYF. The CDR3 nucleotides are TGTGCCAGCAGTTTGAGGACAGGGGTAGAGACCCAGTACTTC.

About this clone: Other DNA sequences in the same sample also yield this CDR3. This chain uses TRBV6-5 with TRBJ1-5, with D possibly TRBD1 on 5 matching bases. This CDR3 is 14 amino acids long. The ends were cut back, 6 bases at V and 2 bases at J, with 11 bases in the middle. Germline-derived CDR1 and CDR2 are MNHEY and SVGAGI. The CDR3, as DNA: TGTGCCAGCAGACGCACGGGGGGCAATCAGCCCCAGCATTTT. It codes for CASRRTGGNQPQHF.

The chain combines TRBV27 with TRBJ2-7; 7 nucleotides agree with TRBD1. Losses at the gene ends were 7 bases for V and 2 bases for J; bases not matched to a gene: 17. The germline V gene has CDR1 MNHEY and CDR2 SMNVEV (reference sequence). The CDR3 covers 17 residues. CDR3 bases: TGTGCCAGCACCGAACCGGCCCCCCGACAGGGAACCTACGAGCAGTACTTC. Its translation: CASTEPAPRQGTYEQYF.

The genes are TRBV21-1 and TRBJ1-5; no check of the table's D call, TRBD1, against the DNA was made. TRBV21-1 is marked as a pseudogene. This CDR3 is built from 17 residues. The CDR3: CASSKPTNRGNRLPQHF. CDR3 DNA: TGTGCCAGCAGCAAACCGACGAACAGGGGCAATCGATTGCCCCAGCATTTT.

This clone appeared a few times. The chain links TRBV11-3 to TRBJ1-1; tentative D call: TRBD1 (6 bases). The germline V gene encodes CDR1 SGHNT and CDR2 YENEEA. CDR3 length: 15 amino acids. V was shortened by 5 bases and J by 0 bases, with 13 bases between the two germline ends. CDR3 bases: TGTGCCAGCAGCGCGGGCAGGGGACTGAACACTGAAGCTTTCTTT. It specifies CASSAGRGLNTEAFF.

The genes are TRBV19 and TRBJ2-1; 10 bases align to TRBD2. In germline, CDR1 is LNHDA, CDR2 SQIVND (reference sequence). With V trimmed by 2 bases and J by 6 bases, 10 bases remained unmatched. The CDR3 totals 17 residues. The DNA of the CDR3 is TGTGCCAGTAGTATAAGTACCCCTAGCGGGAGTATCAATGAGCAGTTCTTC. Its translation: CASSISTPSGSINEQFF. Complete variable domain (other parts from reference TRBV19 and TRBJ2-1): DGGITQSPKYLFRKEGQNVTLSCEQNLNHDAMYWYRQDPGQGLRLIYYSQIVNDFQKGDIAEGYSVSREKKESFPLTVTSAQKNPTAFYLCASSISTPSGSINEQFFGPGTRLTVL.

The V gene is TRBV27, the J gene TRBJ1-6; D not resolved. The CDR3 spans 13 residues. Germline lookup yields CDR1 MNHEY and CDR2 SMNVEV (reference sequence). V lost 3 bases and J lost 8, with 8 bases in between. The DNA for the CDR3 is TGTGCCAGCAGTTTCGTGAGGGATTCACCCCTCCACTTT. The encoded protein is CASSFVRDSPLHF.

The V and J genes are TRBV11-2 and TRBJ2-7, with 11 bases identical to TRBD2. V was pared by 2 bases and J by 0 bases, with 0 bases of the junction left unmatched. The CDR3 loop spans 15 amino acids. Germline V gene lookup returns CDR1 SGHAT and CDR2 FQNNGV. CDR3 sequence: CASSLTSGSSYEQYF. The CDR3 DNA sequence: TGTGCCAGCAGCTTAACTAGCGGGAGCTCCTACGAGCAGTACTTC.

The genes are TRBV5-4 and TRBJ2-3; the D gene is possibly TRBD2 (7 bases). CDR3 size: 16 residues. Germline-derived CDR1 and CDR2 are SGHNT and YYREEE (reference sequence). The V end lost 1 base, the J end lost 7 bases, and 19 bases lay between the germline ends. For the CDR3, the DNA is TGTGCCAGCAGCTTGACTACTAGCGCGAGGGGGAATACGCAGTATTTT. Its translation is CASSLTTSARGNTQYF.

CDR3 sequence (DNA): TGTGCCAGCAGCTTGGCTGGGACAGGGAGGAAAGAGACCCAGTACTTC. This translates into CASSLAGTGRKETQYF. The chain carries TRBV5-6 and TRBJ2-5, with 9 bases fitting TRBD1. Trimming at V came to 0 bases and at J to 3 bases, leaving 6 bases not matched to a gene. The CDR3 extends over 16 amino acids. Germline V CDR1 and CDR2: SGHDT, YYEEEE. The full variable domain, completed using reference TRBV5-6 and TRBJ2-5, is DAGVTQSPTHLIKTRGQQVTLRCSPKSGHDTVSWYQQALGQGPQFIFQYYEEEERQRGNFPDRFSGHQFPNYSSELNVNALLLGDSALYLCASSLAGTGRKETQYFGPGTRLLVL.

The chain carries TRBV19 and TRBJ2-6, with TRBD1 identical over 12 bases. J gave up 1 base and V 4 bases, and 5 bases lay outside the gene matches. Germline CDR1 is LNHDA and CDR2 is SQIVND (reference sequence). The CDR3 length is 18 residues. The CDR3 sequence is CASSTRDRGQSGANVLTF. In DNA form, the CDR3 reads TGTGCCAGTAGTACCCGGGACAGGGGGCAGTCTGGGGCCAACGTCCTGACTTTC.